These 26 T cell receptor beta chains were all obtained from the same sample, sequenced in a study of OX40 agonist ivuxolimab in advanced cancers. Measured with immunoSEQ multiplex PCR; TCRdb has only the in-frame clones, and not every one. The sample yields 100,000 to 150,000 clones, around 92% seen once. Sequencing used CD4+ or CD8+ T cells sorted from blood, obtained in a trial of the OX40 agonist ivuxolimab. These TCRs come from an adult with an advanced solid tumor such as melanoma, head and neck, liver or kidney cancer.

The chain has TRBV6-5 and TRBJ2-5; 10 bases fit TRBD2. Matching the DNA end better, TRBJ2-7 makes the J call doubtful. Germline CDR1 and CDR2: MNHEY and SVGAGI. This CDR3 has 15 residues. This chain's CDR3 is CASSPGLAETYEQYF. In DNA, the CDR3 is TGTGCCAGCAGCCCAGGACTAGCGGAGACCTACGAGCAGTACTTC.

This chain links TRBV19 with TRBJ1-1, with 9 nucleotides matching TRBD1. V trimming: 8 bases; J trimming: 4 bases; junction bases outside the gene matches: 5. The CDR3 spans 13 residues. Germline V gene lookup returns CDR1 LNHDA and CDR2 SQIVND (reference sequence). DNA for the CDR3: TGTGCCAGTGGGACGGACAGGGGCACTGAAGCTTTCTTT. This gives the protein CASGTDRGTEAFF.

The table lists this clone with a count of one. The chain links TRBV5-1 to TRBJ1-1; no clear D gene. V lost 4 bases and J 6 bases, leaving 13 bases between the germline ends. CDR1 and CDR2 (germline): SGHRS, YFSETQ. The CDR3 contains 13 residues. This CDR3 is CASSTRGGPEAFF. In nucleotides, the CDR3 is TGCGCCAGCAGCACCCGGGGAGGTCCTGAAGCTTTCTTT.

The chain links TRBV12-5 to TRBJ1-1; D possibly corresponds to TRBD1 (6 bases). In germline, CDR1 is LGHNT, CDR2 FRNRAP. The V end lost 1 base, the J end lost 10 bases, and 16 bases lay between the germline ends. The CDR3 runs to 14 residues. This CDR3 reads CASGLATRGLGAFF. CDR3 in DNA: TGTGCTAGTGGTTTGGCGACCAGGGGCCTCGGAGCTTTCTTT.

The chain combines TRBV18 with TRBJ2-7; 11 nucleotides agree with TRBD2. With 3 bases clipped from V and 6 bases from J, the junction kept 7 bases outside the gene matches. The CDR3 has 15 residues. The germline gives CDR1 KGHSH, CDR2 LQKENI. This CDR3 is CASSPLLAGDVEQYF. The CDR3 region has the DNA TGTGCCAGCTCACCGTTACTAGCGGGAGATGTCGAGCAGTACTTC.

V usage is TRBV9 and J usage is TRBJ2-3; 8 nucleotides align to TRBD1. Germline V gene lookup returns CDR1 SGDLS and CDR2 YYNGEE. Trimming cost V 4 bases and J 5 bases; bases outside gene matches: 6. This CDR3 comprises 14 residues. The CDR3 here is CASSYQGARDTQYF. As DNA, the CDR3 is TGTGCCAGCAGCTACCAGGGGGCGAGAGATACGCAGTATTTT.

The gene calls are TRBV6-6 and TRBJ2-7, with D perhaps TRBD2 (6 bases). V was cut by 8 bases and J by 5 bases, with 13 bases left in between. Germline-derived CDR1 and CDR2 are MNHNY and SVGAGI (reference sequence). This CDR3 is built from 12 residues. The chain's CDR3 is CASGRGTHEQYF. In DNA form, the CDR3 reads TGTGCCAGCGGCCGAGGGACTCACGAGCAGTACTTC.

The V gene is TRBV28, the J gene TRBJ2-5, with TRBD2 matching 7 bases. Germline trimming cut 0 bases from V and 1 base from J; bases unmatched to any gene: 5. Germline V gene data show CDR1 as MDHEN and CDR2 as SYDVKM. CDR3 size: 16 residues. The CDR3 DNA sequence: TGTGCCAGCAGTTTATGGGCCGGGACTACCCAAGAGACCCAGTACTTC. Amino acid sequence: CASSLWAGTTQETQYF.

This rearrangement joins TRBV27 to TRBJ2-5; TRBD2 matches 9 bases. Germline CDR1 reads MNHEY; CDR2 reads SMNVEV (reference sequence). The CDR3 is 14 residues long. J gave up 5 bases and V 3 bases, and 4 bases lay outside the gene matches. CDR3 DNA: TGTGCCAGCAGTTTGTTAGCGGGAGCGGAGACCCAGTACTTC. It yields the protein CASSLLAGAETQYF.

This sequence joins TRBV5-1 and TRBJ2-2; 9 positions match TRBD1. V lost 0 bases to trimming and J lost 8 bases; unmatched junction nucleotides: 8. This CDR3 comprises 16 residues. The V gene's germline CDR1 is SGHRS and CDR2 YFSETQ. The CDR3 protein is CASSLEGTGRSGELFF. CDR3 in DNA: TGCGCCAGCAGCTTGGAAGGGACAGGGAGGTCAGGGGAGCTGTTTTTT.

The rearrangement joins TRBV10-1 to TRBJ1-1; no clear D. Per germline, CDR1 WNHNN and CDR2 SYGVQD (reference sequence). V shed 5 bases and J shed 1 base, with 8 bases lying between them. This CDR3 is built from 13 residues. DNA for the CDR3: TGCGCCAGCAGTACGAGGGAGAACACTGAAGCTTTCTTT. Protein product: CASSTRENTEAFF.

This chain joins TRBV29-1 and TRBJ1-2, with D possibly TRBD1 on 5 matching bases. The V gene's germline CDR1 is SQVTM and CDR2 ANQGSEA. The CDR3 length is 15 residues. V was pared by 1 base and J by 4 bases, with 16 bases between. The CDR3 is CSVEGGQESFYGYTF. As DNA, the CDR3 is TGCAGCGTTGAAGGGGGCCAGGAATCCTTCTATGGCTACACCTTC.

This clone has only one observation. J is TRBJ2-1 and V is TRBV5-8, with 7 bases matching TRBD2. The CDR3 spans 15 residues. CDR1 SGHTS and CDR2 YDEGEE come from the germline V gene. After removal of 2 bases from V and 9 bases from J, the junction contained 11 bases not matched to a gene. This CDR3 reads CASSFGSREWGEQFF. CDR3 sequence (DNA): TGTGCCAGCAGCTTTGGCTCGCGGGAGTGGGGTGAGCAGTTCTTC.

The chain is built from TRBV4-2 and TRBJ2-5, with D possibly matching TRBD2 (6 bases). Germline values: CDR1 LGHNA, CDR2 YNFKEQ. With 0 bases removed from V and 4 bases from J, the gap between germline ends came to 12 bases. The CDR3 length is 15 residues. The CDR3 protein is CASSQEGGIGETQYF. The CDR3 DNA is TGTGCCAGCAGCCAAGAAGGAGGGATAGGAGAGACCCAGTACTTC.

V and J are TRBV2 and TRBJ1-4; D is ambiguous. The V end was cut by 4 bases, the J end by 6 bases, with 9 bases between. The germline V gene has CDR1 SNHLY and CDR2 FYNNEI. This CDR3 is built from 13 residues. The CDR3 here is CASSARTDEKLFF. The DNA for the CDR3 is TGTGCCAGCAGTGCGAGGACGGATGAAAAACTGTTTTTT.

The rearrangement joins TRBV19 to TRBJ1-2, with a weak D call TRBD1 (5 bases). V shed 3 bases and J shed 7 bases, with 9 bases lying between them. Germline lookup yields CDR1 LNHDA and CDR2 SQIVND (reference sequence). This CDR3 has 12 amino acids. The CDR3 bases are TGTGCCAGTAGTATGAGAGGGGTTGGCTACACCTTC. Amino acid sequence: CASSMRGVGYTF.

The chain recombines TRBV6-1 with TRBJ2-7; tentatively, D is TRBD2 (6 bases). Deletions cut 10 bases from V and 6 bases from J, with 22 bases between. CDR1 is MNHNS, CDR2 SASEGT, per germline. CDR3 length: 14 amino acids. The CDR3 nucleotides are TGTGCCATCAAAGGCCCTGGACGGGGGAGCGAGCAGTACTTC. Translation: CAIKGPGRGSEQYF.

V gene TRBV30 combines with J gene TRBJ2-6, with 7 bases that match TRBD1. The CDR3 spans 16 residues. Unmatched junction bases numbered 4, after V lost 2 bases and J lost 0 bases. Germline V gene data show CDR1 as GTSNPN and CDR2 as SVGIG (reference sequence). In DNA form, the CDR3 reads TGTGCCTGGAGTACAGGGGTCAGCTCTGGGGCCAACGTCCTGACTTTC. Protein: CAWSTGVSSGANVLTF.

This chain uses TRBV19 with TRBJ2-5; no reliable D call. Germline assignment: CDR1 LNHDA and CDR2 SQIVND (reference sequence). Trimming took off 3 bases at V and 2 bases at J, with 7 bases between the two ends. CDR3 length: 13 residues. The CDR3 spells CASSITAQETQYF. CDR3 sequence (DNA): TGTGCCAGTAGTATCACAGCTCAAGAGACCCAGTACTTC.

The chain carries TRBV7-8 and TRBJ2-4; D remains ambiguous. Trimming took off 5 bases at V and 11 bases at J, with 13 bases between the two ends. This CDR3 comprises 12 residues. Germline-derived CDR1 and CDR2 are SGHVS and FQNEAQ. The CDR3 nucleotides read TGTGCCAGCAGCATGACGACTTTTGTTCAGTACTTC. It is translated as CASSMTTFVQYF.

The chain carries TRBV13 and TRBJ2-1; a weak D match, TRBD2 (5 bases). This CDR3 contains 16 residues. From germline, CDR1 is PRHDT and CDR2 FYEKMQ (reference sequence). Trimming left V 0 bases short and J 6 bases short, with 15 bases between. The DNA of the CDR3 is TGTGCCAGCAGCTTAGGCGGAAGCGGCCCCAGCAATGAGCAGTTCTTC. It specifies CASSLGGSGPSNEQFF. The complete variable domain, with remaining parts taken from reference TRBV13 and TRBJ2-1, reads AAGVIQSPRHLIKEKRETATLKCYPIPRHDTVYWYQQGPGQDPQFLISFYEKMQSDKGSIPDRFSAQQFSDYHSELNMSSLELGDSALYFCASSLGGSGPSNEQFFGPGTRLTVL.

This clone has only one observation. The rearrangement links TRBV18 to TRBJ1-1; D is undetermined. The CDR3 extends over 17 amino acids. The germline V gene encodes CDR1 KGHSH and CDR2 LQKENI. Between the trimmed V and J ends, which lost 3 bases and 0 bases, there was a span of 17 bases. The DNA of the CDR3 is TGTGCCAGCTCACCTACAGCCGGCAGGACCTTGAACACTGAAGCTTTCTTT. This gives the protein CASSPTAGRTLNTEAFF.

This clone occurred once. The chain is built from TRBV7-9 and TRBJ2-7; the match to TRBD1 covers 9 bases. The ends lost 2 bases at V and 4 bases at J; junction bases unmatched: 3. CDR3 length equals 14 residues. Germline-derived CDR1 and CDR2 are SEHNR and FQNEAQ (reference sequence). CDR3 sequence reads: CASSLRQGGYEQYF. The CDR3 nucleotides read TGTGCCAGCAGCTTAAGACAGGGGGGGTACGAGCAGTACTTC. The full variable domain, in which reference TRBV7-9 and TRBJ2-7 provide the parts outside the CDR3, is DTGVSQNPRHKITKRGQNVTFRCDPISEHNRLYWYRQTLGQGPEFLTYFQNEAQLEKSRLLSDRFSAERPKGSFSTLEIQRTEQGDSAMYLCASSLRQGGYEQYFGPGTRLTVT.

The J gene is TRBJ2-2, the V gene TRBV9; 7 bases align to TRBD2. The CDR3 is made up of 14 amino acids. Germline V gene sequence: CDR1 SGDLS, CDR2 YYNGEE. The V segment lost 6 bases and the J segment 6 bases; nucleotides outside the gene matches: 8. CDR3 DNA sequence: TGTGCCAGCAACTCACCTCGGGGGGCCGGGGAGCTGTTTTTT. The encoded protein is CASNSPRGAGELFF.

The CDR3 bases are TGCGCCAGCAGCTTGGAGGGTTTTCAGGCAGATACGCAGTATTTT. Translating gives CASSLEGFQADTQYF. This chain connects TRBV5-1 to TRBJ2-3; D gene ambiguous. Trimming took off 0 bases at V and 4 bases at J, with 12 bases between the two ends. Germline CDR1 is SGHRS and CDR2 is YFSETQ. The CDR3 extends over 15 amino acids.

DNA for the CDR3: TGTGCCAGCAGGAGAACAGGGGTTGACGATGGCTACACCTTC. Amino acids: CASRRTGVDDGYTF. The rearrangement links TRBV27 to TRBJ1-2; 7 bases match TRBD1. Germline V gene data show CDR1 as MNHEY and CDR2 as SMNVEV (reference sequence). After removal of 6 bases from V and 6 bases from J, the junction contained 10 bases not matched to a gene. This CDR3 comprises 14 residues.